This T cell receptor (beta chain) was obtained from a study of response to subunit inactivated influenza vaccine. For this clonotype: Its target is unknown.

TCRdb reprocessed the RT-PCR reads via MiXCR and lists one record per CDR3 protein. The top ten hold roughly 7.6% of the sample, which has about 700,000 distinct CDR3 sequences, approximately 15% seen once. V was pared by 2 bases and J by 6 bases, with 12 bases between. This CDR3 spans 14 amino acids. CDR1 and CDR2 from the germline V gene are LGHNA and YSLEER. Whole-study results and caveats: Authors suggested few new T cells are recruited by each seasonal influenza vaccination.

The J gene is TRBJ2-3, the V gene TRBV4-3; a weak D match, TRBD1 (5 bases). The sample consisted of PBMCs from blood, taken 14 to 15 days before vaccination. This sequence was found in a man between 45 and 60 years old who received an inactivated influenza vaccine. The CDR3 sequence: CASSQLLGPDTQYF. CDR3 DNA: TGCGCCAGCAGCCAACTTTTGGGGCCGGATACGCAGTATTTT.